These 24 T cell receptor beta chains came from one sample sequenced in a study of T cell repertoires in ileal Crohn's disease. The protocol was immunoSEQ multiplex PCR, while the TCRdb copy is restricted to in-frame clones and leaves out a portion. Of around 5,200 clones in the sample, 81% were seen once. Material: ileal tissue. The receptors here all came from an adult with Crohn's disease.

This chain connects TRBV4-3 to TRBJ2-1, with D possibly matching TRBD2 (6 bases). V was trimmed by 4 bases and J by 4 bases, leaving 17 bases between them. This CDR3 is 16 amino acids long. Germline V gives CDR1 LGHNA, CDR2 YSLEER. The CDR3: CASSRGVPTAYNEQFF. In DNA form, the CDR3 reads TGCGCCAGCAGCCGGGGGGTACCAACCGCATACAATGAGCAGTTCTTC.

The chain has TRBV30 and TRBJ2-1; the match to TRBD2 covers 8 bases. Losses at the gene ends were 1 base for V and 6 bases for J; bases not matched to a gene: 5. Germline loops: CDR1 GTSNPN, CDR2 SVGIG (reference sequence). The CDR3 totals 14 residues. CDR3 residues: CAWSEAGVGNEQFF. In nucleotides, the CDR3 is TGTGCCTGGAGTGAAGCGGGAGTGGGCAATGAGCAGTTCTTC.

V is TRBV5-1 and J is TRBJ2-3; a weak D match, TRBD2 (5 bases). CDR3 size: 13 residues. CDR1 is SGHRS, CDR2 YFSETQ, per germline. Trimming took 5 bases from V and 3 from J, leaving 10 bases between them. In DNA form, the CDR3 reads TGCGCCAGCAGTTCCGGGGTTACAGATACGCAGTATTTT. The encoded protein is CASSSGVTDTQYF. The full variable domain, rest sourced from reference TRBV5-1 and TRBJ2-3, is KAGVTQTPRYLIKTRGQQVTLSCSPISGHRSVSWYQQTPGQGLQFLFEYFSETQRNKGNFPGRFSGRQFSNSRSEMNVSTLELGDSALYLCASSSGVTDTQYFGPGTRLTVL.

V usage is TRBV2 and J usage is TRBJ2-2, with TRBD2 matching 9 bases. The CDR3 runs to 12 residues. Germline-derived CDR1 and CDR2 are SNHLY and FYNNEI. V lost 7 bases to trimming and J lost 6 bases; unmatched junction nucleotides: 0. CDR3 loop: CASKREAGELFF. The CDR3 nucleotides read TGTGCCAGCAAGCGGGAGGCCGGGGAGCTGTTTTTT.

As to this clone: At the DNA level, this CDR3 is encoded by other sequences in the same sample as well. The J gene is TRBJ2-3, the V gene TRBV27; the match to TRBD1 covers 9 bases. The CDR3 has 14 residues. Germline trimming cut 3 bases from V and 5 bases from J; bases unmatched to any gene: 3. Germline V gene data show CDR1 as MNHEY and CDR2 as SMNVEV (reference sequence). CDR3 sequence: CASSLDRGGDTQYF. Written as DNA, the CDR3 is TGTGCCAGCAGTTTGGACAGGGGAGGAGATACGCAGTATTTT.

This chain connects TRBV29-1 to TRBJ2-1; maybe TRBD2 (6 bases). Deletions cut 0 bases from V and 2 bases from J, with 11 bases between. CDR3 length: 15 residues. The germline V gene has CDR1 SQVTM and CDR2 ANQGSEA. This chain's CDR3 is CSVEDEGLAYNEQFF. The CDR3 nucleotides are TGCAGCGTTGAAGATGAGGGACTGGCCTACAATGAGCAGTTCTTC.

The rearrangement uses TRBV30 and TRBJ1-1; 9 bases line up with TRBD1. This CDR3 spans 13 amino acids. Trimming cost V 1 base and J 9 bases; bases outside gene matches: 6. Germline loops: CDR1 GTSNPN, CDR2 SVGIG (reference sequence). CDR3 loop: CAWSAGQGGKAFF. CDR3 bases: TGTGCCTGGAGTGCGGGACAGGGAGGGAAAGCTTTCTTT.

V usage is TRBV7-2 and J usage is TRBJ2-5, with TRBD2 matching over 9 bases. This CDR3 has 16 residues. CDR1 and CDR2 from the germline V gene are SGHTA and FQGNSA. V lost 2 bases to trimming and J lost 2 bases; unmatched junction nucleotides: 6. The CDR3 DNA is TGTGCCAGCAGCTTAATGGCGGGGGGGCCTCAAGAGACCCAGTACTTC. This gives the protein CASSLMAGGPQETQYF.

V is TRBV27 and J is TRBJ1-6; TRBD1 agrees at 7 bases. V dropped 5 bases and J dropped 6; count of bases not matched to a gene: 4. The CDR3 runs 14 residues. Germline values: CDR1 MNHEY, CDR2 SMNVEV (reference sequence). CDR3 protein: CASSPRQGNSPLHF. The CDR3 nucleotides are TGTGCCAGCAGTCCCCGACAGGGTAATTCACCCCTCCACTTT.

V gene TRBV5-1 combines with J gene TRBJ2-7; 7 nucleotides match TRBD1. V was pared by 4 bases and J by 3 bases, with 10 bases of the junction left unmatched. The germline CDR1 and CDR2 sequences are SGHRS and YFSETQ. CDR3 length: 15 residues. The CDR3, as DNA: TGCGCCAGCAGCCGACAGGGTTATGCTGACTACGAGCAGTACTTC. Its protein product is CASSRQGYADYEQYF.

This clone was observed a few times. The chain recombines TRBV27 with TRBJ1-1; D unclear. The CDR3 is made up of 14 amino acids. Per the germline V gene, CDR1 is MNHEY and CDR2 is SMNVEV (reference sequence). V lost 6 bases and J 0 bases, leaving 11 bases between the germline ends. CDR3 loop: CASRRGSMNTEAFF. CDR3 in DNA: TGTGCCAGCAGGAGAGGATCTATGAACACTGAAGCTTTCTTT.

This clone occurred a few times. Different DNA sequences within this sample yield the same CDR3. This chain's CDR3 is CASSQDGQGAYNEQFF. Here the CDR3 DNA reads TGCGCCAGCAGCCAAGATGGACAGGGGGCATACAATGAGCAGTTCTTC. The chain uses TRBV4-3 and TRBJ2-1; 11 bases match TRBD1. The germline CDR1 and CDR2 sequences are LGHNA and YSLEER. The CDR3 is 16 residues long. With V trimmed by 0 bases and J by 4 bases, 2 bases remained unmatched.

Regarding this clone: The identical CDR3 is also encoded by other nucleotide sequences in the sample. The chain combines TRBV9 with TRBJ2-2; D is perhaps TRBD2 (5 bases). This CDR3 is built from 14 residues. Germline V gene lookup returns CDR1 SGDLS and CDR2 YYNGEE. V was clipped by 0 bases and J by 5 bases, with 8 bases between them. The CDR3 DNA reads TGTGCCAGCAGCGTAGTGGGAGTGACCGGGGAGCTGTTTTTT. It specifies CASSVVGVTGELFF.

This chain uses TRBV4-1 with TRBJ2-3; the D gene is possibly TRBD2 (6 bases). Germline CDR1 MGHRA, CDR2 YSYEKL. The CDR3 is made up of 15 amino acids. V dropped 4 bases and J dropped 6 bases, with 17 bases sitting between them. CDR3 loop: CASSPPPGVADTQYF. The CDR3 coding sequence is TGCGCCAGCAGCCCCCCGCCGGGGGTGGCGGATACGCAGTATTTT.

This chain connects TRBV29-1 to TRBJ2-3; no firm D call. Germline CDR1 is SQVTM and CDR2 is ANQGSEA. The CDR3 has 12 residues. The V end lost 2 bases, the J end lost 6 bases, and 9 bases lay between the germline ends. CDR3 amino acids: CSVELPGDTQYF. DNA for the CDR3: TGCAGCGTTGAACTCCCCGGGGATACGCAGTATTTT.

The chain couples TRBV27 to TRBJ1-1; D ambiguous. CDR3 size: 15 residues. Trimming cost V 0 bases and J 1 base, with 9 bases left between them. From germline, CDR1 is MNHEY and CDR2 SMNVEV (reference sequence). The CDR3, as DNA: TGTGCCAGCAGTTTATCTGAGTTCCGGAACACTGAAGCTTTCTTT. Amino acid sequence: CASSLSEFRNTEAFF.

This clone was observed once. The gene calls are TRBV4-1 and TRBJ1-4, with a weak D call TRBD1 (5 bases). In germline, CDR1 is MGHRA, CDR2 YSYEKL. V was cut by 3 bases and J by 6 bases, with 20 bases left in between. This CDR3 has 17 residues. CDR3 DNA: TGCGCCAGCAGCCAGGACGAAACCCGGAGGGGACATGAAAAACTGTTTTTT. Its translation: CASSQDETRRGHEKLFF.

This clone was recorded a few times. CDR3 protein: CASSLKLGGGENYEQYF. The CDR3 DNA is TGTGCCAGCAGCCTGAAGTTGGGCGGGGGAGAGAACTACGAGCAGTACTTC. J is TRBJ2-7 and V is TRBV7-2; TRBD2 matches 7 bases. V was pared by 5 bases and J by 3 bases, with 16 bases of the junction left unmatched. Germline loops: CDR1 SGHTA, CDR2 FQGNSA. The CDR3 is 17 amino acids. Using reference TRBV7-2 and TRBJ2-7 for the parts outside the CDR3, the full variable domain is GAGVSQSPSNKVTEKGKDVELRCDPISGHTALYWYRQSLGQGLEFLIYFQGNSAPDKSGLPSDRFSAERTGGSVSTLTIQRTQQEDSAVYLCASSLKLGGGENYEQYFGPGTRLTVT.

The chain couples TRBV29-1 to TRBJ2-5; 7 nucleotides line up with TRBD2. This CDR3 has 13 amino acids. Germline V gene lookup returns CDR1 SQVTM and CDR2 ANQGSEA. V lost 7 bases to trimming and J lost 5 bases; unmatched junction nucleotides: 10. DNA of the CDR3: TGCAGCGGAGCTAGGCAGGGAGGGGAGACCCAGTACTTC. Translation gives CSGARQGGETQYF.

Here the CDR3 reads CASSGTPGGARYF. CDR3 bases: TGTGCCAGCAGTGGTACCCCCGGGGGGGCCCGGTACTTC. The rearrangement links TRBV6-1 to TRBJ2-5; 8 bases are a match to TRBD2. Per the germline V gene, CDR1 is MNHNS and CDR2 is SASEGT. V gave up 4 bases and J gave up 13 bases; unmatched junction bases: 11. This CDR3 contains 13 residues.

This clone has only a few counts. The V and J genes are TRBV28 and TRBJ2-7; 9 bases fit TRBD1. Trimming cost V 5 bases and J 2 bases; bases outside gene matches: 7. Germline CDR1 is MDHEN and CDR2 is SYDVKM. The CDR3 totals 15 residues. The CDR3 DNA follows: TGTGCCAGCAGTCGAGGGGGGACAGGGACCTACGAGCAGTACTTC. It yields the protein CASSRGGTGTYEQYF.

The chain has TRBV7-2 and TRBJ2-7; D remains ambiguous. Trimming took 2 bases from V and 6 from J, leaving 8 bases between them. Germline V gives CDR1 SGHTA, CDR2 FQGNSA. This CDR3 has 12 residues. CDR3 nucleotides: TGTGCCAGCAGCTTAAACACGGGCGAGCAGTACTTC. It codes for CASSLNTGEQYF.

This clone has only one observation. The chain links TRBV30 to TRBJ1-1, with no clear D. V dropped 4 bases and J dropped 0 bases, with 15 bases sitting between them. This CDR3 region has 15 residues. The germline V gene encodes CDR1 GTSNPN and CDR2 SVGIG (reference sequence). Here the CDR3 DNA reads TGTGCCTGGACCCCGGGTGGACTGCTGAACACTGAAGCTTTCTTT. It encodes CAWTPGGLLNTEAFF.

V usage is TRBV30 and J usage is TRBJ1-6, with D tentatively TRBD1 (5 bases). Deletions cut 3 bases from V and 7 bases from J, with 10 bases between. Germline V CDR1 and CDR2: GTSNPN, SVGIG (reference sequence). The CDR3 contains 13 residues. CDR3: CAWRGEGNSPLHF. Here the CDR3 DNA reads TGTGCCTGGAGGGGGGAGGGGAATTCACCCCTCCACTTT.